Reported below is one TCR beta chain. The antigen remains undetermined. The CDR3 length is 15 residues. Germline CDR1 reads ENHRY; CDR2 reads SYGVKD. Unmatched junction bases numbered 11, after V lost 7 bases and J lost 4 bases. This sample was included in a study of siplizumab effects on memory and regulatory T cells. Here immunoSEQ multiplex PCR was the method, and the copy in TCRdb shows in-frame clones only, minus some. The table shows fewer than 85,000 clones, with about nine tenths occurring only once. Study-wide points: Unstimulated subsets were the mapping target of only a minor fraction of alloreactive clones. Roughly 75-96% of proliferating CD4+ or CD8+ clones lacked a naive or memory phenotype that could be assigned. With siplizumab, mappable alloreactive CD4+ clones averaged approximately 70% Treg-derived, versus around 30% in controls.

The TCR was taken from a human donor in good health. The rearrangement joins TRBV10-3 to TRBJ1-2, with TRBD1 identical over 8 bases. The sample consisted of Tregs sorted from blood. This chain's CDR3 is CAITRGQGPFYGYTF. CDR3 in DNA: TGTGCCATCACCAGAGGACAGGGCCCCTTCTATGGCTACACCTTC.